Sequencing of this T cell receptor beta chain was carried out in a study of blood T cell repertoires in COVID-19. Overall study: T cells, B-cell-depleted T cells, or PBMCs supplied cDNA or gDNA.

In the authors' workflow: Nucleated cell number was recorded as an estimate derived from reference gene primer amplification. The table came from immunoSEQ multiplex PCR; TCRdb's copy has only in-frame clones and leaves some out. V, J and clone size derive from that table, while D and trimming were established from the DNA sequence. The sample yields about 78,000 clones, about 89% seen once. Sequencing input: peripheral blood. This sequence was found in a man aged 50-59 years with active or convalescent COVID-19.

CDR3 in DNA: TGTGCCAGCAGCCAAGATGGAGTTGGAAGCGGGGCTAGCACAGATACGCAGTATTTT. Amino acids: CASSQDGVGSGASTDTQYF. V is TRBV3-1 (or the pseudogene TRBV3-2) and J is TRBJ2-3, with TRBD2 matching 7 bases. The CDR3 contains 19 residues. Looked up from germline, CDR1 is LGHDT and CDR2 is YNNKEL (reference sequence). V lost 0 bases, J lost 0 bases, and 12 bases stayed unmatched.